The clone carrying this T cell receptor (beta chain) was found many times. Its antigen is unidentified. This sample was taken from a study of read filtering for tumor transcriptome and immune sequencing. Study-wide findings and caveats: Roughly 80% of IR-seq clonotypes had a single read, yet these held about 3.4% of reads.

From roughly 390 ng of RNA, a library with molecular barcoded alpha/delta and beta/gamma adaptors was made. MiXCR, run by TCRdb on the reads, gives a single entry per CDR3 protein. The sample gives 65,000 or so distinct CDR3 sequences, roughly 18% of which show up once; 9.5% to 13% is in the top ten. Between the trimmed V and J ends, which lost 7 bases and 0 bases, there was a span of 8 bases. The CDR3 is made up of 13 amino acids. The sequence was obtained from a donor at least 40 years old with multiple myeloma. This chain joins TRBV12-3 or TRBV12-4 and TRBJ2-3, with a tentative D call TRBD1 (6 bases). Input material: a population of CD138-negative cells sorted from bone marrow. The DNA of the CDR3 is TGTGCCAGCACCGACAGGAGCACAGATACGCAGTATTTT. Its protein is CASTDRSTDTQYF.